This TCR beta chain was captured by sequencing in a study of monozygotic twins with inflammatory bowel disease. Study findings and constraints: IBD patients shared fewer clonotypes with others than healthy twins, especially with disease activity. Discordant twins had repertoire similarity that did not differ from that of concordant twins, possibly from limited power.

The CDR3 is 18 residues long. Germline-derived CDR1 and CDR2 are SGHTS and YDEGEE. As regards this clonotype: The antigen is undetermined.

Incorporation of UMIs carrying a 6-nucleotide sample barcode was performed by template switching. Both TCRalpha and TCRbeta cDNA were subjected to two nested PCRs lasting approximately 16 and 9 cycles. TCRdb reworked the 5' RACE reads into one entry per CDR3 protein, no DNA. The ten top clones account for 2% to 2.5%, within a sample of some 450,000 distinct CDR3 sequences. What was sequenced was blood. This sequence joins TRBV5-8 and TRBJ2-3; the TRBD2 assignment by TCRdb is unverifiable without DNA. The sequence was collected from a human donor with ulcerative colitis or Crohn's disease, or a healthy co-twin of an affected twin (not recorded which). This CDR3 is CASSLISGRAGTTDTQYF. The entire variable domain, with the rest obtained from reference TRBV5-8 and TRBJ2-3, is as follows: EAGVTQSPTHLIKTRGQQATLRCSPISGHTSVYWYQQALGLGLQFLLWYDEGEERNRGNFPPRFSGRQFPNYSSELNVNALELEDSALYLCASSLISGRAGTTDTQYFGPGTRLTVL.